Sequencing of this T cell receptor beta chain was carried out in a study of blood T cell repertoires in COVID-19. Study context: The analysed material was cDNA or gDNA that came from T cells, B-cell-depleted T cells, or PBMCs.

The V end lost 3 bases, the J end lost 1 base, and 3 bases lay between the germline ends. Germline V gene sequence: CDR1 GTSNPN, CDR2 SVGIG (reference sequence). This CDR3 is built from 11 residues. A PCR-confirmed or clinician-diagnosed COVID-19 case had contacted exposed participants within 2 weeks of entry. Original methodology: Counts of nucleated cells, estimated from reference gene primer amplification, were obtained. Measured with immunoSEQ multiplex PCR; TCRdb has only the in-frame clones, and not every one. Clone size and the V and J calls come from that table; the DNA yielded D and trimming. The sample records 350,000 to 450,000 clones, about 88% being singletons.

Source material: PBMCs or T cells enriched from blood (not recorded which). The chain links TRBV30 to TRBJ2-5; D not certain. The receptor was derived from a woman under 30 who had been exposed to COVID-19. CDR3 loop: CAWSRQETQYF. CDR3 DNA: TGTGCCTGGAGCCGCCAAGAGACCCAGTACTTC.